Each of the 3 T cell receptor beta chains below was sequenced from the same sample in a study of blood T cell repertoires in COVID-19. TCRdb's table, derived via immunoSEQ multiplex PCR, lists solely in-frame clones and lacks some. The sample includes 200,000 to 250,000 clones, over 80% seen only once; the top ten take more than 5%. Input material: peripheral blood. Receptor source: a human donor in a cohort sampled during active COVID-19.

This clone has only one observation. The chain has TRBV20-1 and TRBJ2-7; weak D call: TRBD2 (5 bases). The CDR3 has 11 amino acids. Germline CDR1 reads DFQATT; CDR2 reads SNEGSKA (reference sequence). V was cut by 6 bases and J by 2 bases, with 8 bases left in between. The CDR3 here is CSAEGAYEQYF. The CDR3 DNA follows: TGCAGTGCCGAGGGAGCCTACGAGCAGTACTTC.

The rearrangement joins TRBV24-1 to TRBJ2-3, with 12 bases matching TRBD2. Trimming cost V 3 bases and J 4 bases; bases outside gene matches: 1. Germline V gene sequence: CDR1 KGHDR, CDR2 SFDVKD. CDR3 length: 15 amino acids. The CDR3 protein is CATSDRTSGADTQYF. CDR3 in DNA: TGTGCCACCAGTGATAGGACTAGCGGGGCAGATACGCAGTATTTT.

The rearrangement joins TRBV19 to TRBJ1-5, with D maybe TRBD1 (5 bases). The V gene's germline CDR1 is LNHDA and CDR2 SQIVND (reference sequence). The CDR3 contains 18 residues. Trimming cost V 5 bases and J 8 bases, with 28 bases left between them. The CDR3 sequence: CASSPNRDSLFGKEPQHF. DNA of the CDR3: TGTGCCAGTAGTCCGAACCGGGACTCCCTATTTGGTAAAGAGCCCCAGCATTTT.